This T cell receptor (beta chain) comes out of a study of CD8 T cells in ankylosing spondylitis. TCRdb itself ran the 5' RACE reads through MiXCR, one entry per CDR3 protein. The table has about 340,000 distinct CDR3 sequences, 14% to 15% seen once. Regarding the study as a whole: Enrichment of disease-linked clones was reportedly significant in matched ankylosing spondylitis synovial fluid.

This clonotype was counted many times. Its antigen is currently unknown. V was pared by 3 bases and J by 4 bases, with 7 bases between. The CDR3 is made up of 13 amino acids. Sequenced input: blood, either unsorted or a sorted T cell fraction (not recorded which). This TCR derives from a male donor with ankylosing spondylitis or in good health (not recorded which). The chain has TRBV12-3 or TRBV12-4 and TRBJ1-5; D is unresolved. CDR3 residues: CASSFEGNQPQHF. For the CDR3, the DNA is TGTGCCAGCAGTTTCGAGGGAAATCAGCCCCAGCATTTT.